These 27 T cell receptor beta chains originate from one sample sequenced in a study of immune evolution from preneoplasia to lung adenocarcinoma. The data were produced by immunoSEQ multiplex PCR, yet TCRdb's version contains in-frame clones alone and is incomplete. The data hold more than 13,000 clones, with about 80% observed a single time. Sample: FFPE minimally invasive lung adenocarcinoma tissue. The receptor set was obtained from a person in their 70s with lung adenocarcinoma.

This chain uses TRBV4-2 with TRBJ2-5, with 12 bases fitting TRBD2. In germline, CDR1 is LGHNA, CDR2 YNFKEQ. This CDR3 spans 16 amino acids. V lost 1 base to trimming and J lost 4 bases; unmatched junction nucleotides: 4. The CDR3 nucleotides read TGTGCCAGCAGCCAAGCTCTAGCGGGGGGGATAGAGACCCAGTACTTC. This gives the protein CASSQALAGGIETQYF.

The rearrangement uses TRBV2 and TRBJ1-5; D may be TRBD1 (6 bases). Germline V gene sequence: CDR1 SNHLY, CDR2 FYNNEI. V lost 6 bases and J 5 bases, leaving 14 bases between the germline ends. The CDR3 runs 14 residues. The CDR3 bases are TGTGCCAGCAGACCCACAGGGACGGATCAGCCCCAGCATTTT. Protein product: CASRPTGTDQPQHF.

This sequence joins TRBV19 and TRBJ2-1; maybe TRBD2 (6 bases). The germline CDR1 and CDR2 sequences are LNHDA and SQIVND (reference sequence). This CDR3 comprises 15 residues. Trimming left V 2 bases short and J 7 bases short, with 15 bases between. CDR3 coding DNA: TGTGCCAGTAGTATACAGTCGGGAGTTTATAATGAGCAGTTCTTC. Protein sequence: CASSIQSGVYNEQFF.

CDR3 sequence (DNA): TGTGCCAGCAGTGAAGAGGGACAGGGGTTTACTGAAGCTTTCTTT. Amino acids: CASSEEGQGFTEAFF. The rearrangement joins TRBV2 to TRBJ1-1, with 10 positions matching TRBD1. Germline CDR1 is SNHLY and CDR2 is FYNNEI. The trim removed 1 base at V and 5 bases at J, leaving 4 bases unmatched. The CDR3 extends over 15 amino acids.

This chain joins TRBV27 and TRBJ2-1, with TRBD1 matching 7 bases. Trimming at V came to 4 bases and at J to 6 bases, leaving 6 bases not matched to a gene. Germline values: CDR1 MNHEY, CDR2 SMNVEV (reference sequence). The CDR3 has 14 residues. The chain's CDR3 is CASSYFGQVNEQFF. The CDR3 coding sequence is TGTGCCAGCAGTTATTTTGGACAGGTCAATGAGCAGTTCTTC.

This clone came up a few times. This chain links TRBV20-1 with TRBJ1-1; maybe TRBD1 (5 bases). The V end lost 3 bases, the J end lost 6 bases, and 8 bases lay between the germline ends. Germline values: CDR1 DFQATT, CDR2 SNEGSKA (reference sequence). This CDR3 has 11 amino acids. In DNA, the CDR3 is TGCAGTGCTAGTCAAGGGGCTGAAGCTTTCTTT. Translated, it gives CSASQGAEAFF.

J is TRBJ2-1 and V is TRBV19; 8 bases fit TRBD1. There are 14 residues in the CDR3. With 7 bases clipped from V and 3 bases from J, the junction kept 5 bases outside the gene matches. The V gene's germline CDR1 is LNHDA and CDR2 SQIVND (reference sequence). This CDR3 reads CASTGQGDYNEQFF. CDR3 coding DNA: TGTGCCAGTACAGGACAGGGCGACTACAATGAGCAGTTCTTC.

The genes are TRBV20-1 and TRBJ1-1, with D unclear. V shed 7 bases and J shed 4 bases, with 10 bases lying between them. CDR3 size: 11 residues. CDR1 is DFQATT, CDR2 SNEGSKA, per germline (reference sequence). For the CDR3, the DNA is TGCAGTGTGTCCCTTGGCACTGAAGCTTTCTTT. It yields the protein CSVSLGTEAFF.

The chain has TRBV19 and TRBJ2-1; 7 bases map to TRBD2. This CDR3 has 14 residues. Germline CDR1 LNHDA, CDR2 SQIVND (reference sequence). The V segment lost 1 base and the J segment 7 bases; nucleotides outside the gene matches: 4. CDR3 amino acids: CASSIGGRANEQFF. Written as DNA, the CDR3 is TGTGCCAGTAGTATAGGAGGGAGGGCGAATGAGCAGTTCTTC.

There are a few counts of this clone. The chain couples TRBV29-1 to TRBJ2-5; D tentatively fits TRBD1 or TRBD2 (5 bases each). The V and J ends lost 6 bases and 0 bases respectively, with 17 bases between them. From germline, CDR1 is SQVTM and CDR2 ANQGSEA. CDR3 length: 15 residues. CDR3 loop: CSVRGSAGNQETQYF. CDR3 nucleotide sequence: TGCAGCGTCCGGGGAAGTGCAGGGAACCAAGAGACCCAGTACTTC.

There are a few counts of this clone. The rearrangement joins TRBV30 to TRBJ1-1, with D perhaps TRBD1 (5 bases). With 5 bases removed from V and 5 bases from J, the gap between germline ends came to 21 bases. The CDR3 runs to 15 residues. The germline CDR1 and CDR2 sequences are GTSNPN and SVGIG (reference sequence). The CDR3 DNA is TGTGCCTGGGCCCCCCACCTCTTGGGGGGAACTGAAGCTTTCTTT. Translating it yields CAWAPHLLGGTEAFF.

The rearrangement links TRBV6-1 to TRBJ1-1, with D possibly being TRBD1 (5 bases). Germline V gene sequence: CDR1 MNHNS, CDR2 SASEGT. Trimming took 0 bases from V and 7 from J, leaving 9 bases between them. This CDR3 has 13 amino acids. The CDR3: CASSEASGDEAFF. For the CDR3, the DNA is TGTGCCAGCAGTGAAGCATCGGGGGATGAAGCTTTCTTT.

In its sample, this clone was seen a few times. V is TRBV30 and J is TRBJ1-1; 8 positions agree with TRBD1. Germline CDR1 reads GTSNPN; CDR2 reads SVGIG (reference sequence). V was clipped by 1 base and J by 2 bases; unmatched bases: 3. The CDR3 extends over 14 amino acids. CDR3 coding DNA: TGTGCCTGGAGTGGGGCAGGGGGCAACACTGAAGCTTTCTTT. Protein: CAWSGAGGNTEAFF.

The rearrangement links TRBV5-1 to TRBJ1-2; D remains ambiguous. Germline-derived CDR1 and CDR2 are SGHRS and YFSETQ. V shed 2 bases and J shed 8 bases, with 13 bases lying between them. CDR3 size: 13 residues. DNA of the CDR3: TGCGCCAGCAGCTTTGAAGGTAATACCGGCTACACCTTC. As protein: CASSFEGNTGYTF.

The chain recombines TRBV5-6 with TRBJ1-1, with D hard to call. V shed 4 bases and J shed 5 bases, with 6 bases lying between them. This CDR3 comprises 11 residues. From germline, CDR1 is SGHDT and CDR2 YYEEEE. The CDR3 loop is CASSRETEAFF. The CDR3 DNA sequence: TGTGCCAGCAGCCGGGAAACTGAAGCTTTCTTT.

The chain uses TRBV4-2 and TRBJ1-6, with D unclear. CDR3 size: 14 residues. Germline lookup yields CDR1 LGHNA and CDR2 YNFKEQ. Trimming removed 1 base at V and 9 bases at J, with 10 bases between. The CDR3: CASSQVSSVSPLHF. CDR3 DNA: TGTGCCAGCAGCCAAGTTTCTTCCGTTTCACCCCTCCACTTT.

The table lists this clone with a count of one. This sequence joins TRBV19 and TRBJ2-2, with 12 positions matching TRBD2. The CDR3 covers 18 residues. CDR1 LNHDA and CDR2 SQIVND come from the germline V gene (reference sequence). V gave up 7 bases and J gave up 5 bases; unmatched junction bases: 14. CDR3 sequence: CASTRGLAGGFRTGELFF. As DNA, the CDR3 is TGTGCCAGTACCCGAGGGCTAGCGGGGGGGTTTCGGACCGGGGAGCTGTTTTTT.

This clone was seen a single time. This chain joins TRBV18 and TRBJ1-1; D unresolved. CDR3 length: 14 amino acids. CDR1 is KGHSH and CDR2 is LQKENI in the germline V gene. The V end lost 1 base, the J end lost 2 bases, and 8 bases lay between the germline ends. CDR3 amino acids: CASSPRQRNTEAFF. The CDR3 DNA is TGTGCCAGCTCACCACGGCAGAGAAACACTGAAGCTTTCTTT.

The chain carries TRBV25-1 and TRBJ1-4; D is unresolved. The CDR3 has 15 amino acids. CDR1 and CDR2 (germline): MGHDK, SYGVNS. Between the trimmed V and J ends, which lost 7 bases and 6 bases, there was a span of 18 bases. The CDR3 nucleotides read TGTGCCAGCACCCACGACGGAGCCGTTTATGAAAAACTGTTTTTT. It encodes CASTHDGAVYEKLFF.

The genes are TRBV29-1 and TRBJ1-5; weak D call: TRBD1 (6 bases). Trimming took off 7 bases at V and 4 bases at J, with 14 bases between the two ends. Germline V gene lookup returns CDR1 SQVTM and CDR2 ANQGSEA. This CDR3 is built from 13 residues. CDR3 DNA sequence: TGCAGCGCAGCACAGGGAGGGAATCAGCCCCAGCATTTT. Protein: CSAAQGGNQPQHF.

This clone was seen a single time. The rearrangement links TRBV6-6 to TRBJ1-1, with 8 nucleotides matching TRBD1. The germline CDR1 and CDR2 sequences are MNHNY and SVGAGI (reference sequence). The CDR3 extends over 13 amino acids. Unmatched junction bases numbered 5, after V lost 5 bases and J lost 6 bases. CDR3 sequence (DNA): TGTGCCAGCAGTACCAGGGGGCCCCCTGAAGCTTTCTTT. Its protein product is CASSTRGPPEAFF.

This rearrangement joins TRBV19 to TRBJ2-3; 10 nucleotides match TRBD2. Germline V gene data show CDR1 as LNHDA and CDR2 as SQIVND (reference sequence). The CDR3 runs 15 residues. V gave up 4 bases and J gave up 1 base; unmatched junction bases: 2. In nucleotides, the CDR3 is TGTGCCAGTAGTAGCGGACTAGCGGGCACAGATACGCAGTATTTT. It translates to CASSSGLAGTDTQYF.

This chain links TRBV30 with TRBJ1-2, with D maybe TRBD1 (6 bases). The CDR3 is made up of 13 amino acids. Germline V gene sequence: CDR1 GTSNPN, CDR2 SVGIG (reference sequence). Trimming removed 8 bases at V and 6 bases at J, with 19 bases between. The CDR3 loop reads CAQSTGHLDGYTF. CDR3 coding DNA: TGTGCCCAGAGTACGGGACACCTAGATGGCTACACCTTC.

The sample holds one count of this clone. The rearrangement joins TRBV7-9 to TRBJ1-2; TRBD1 aligns across 7 bases. The CDR3 is 15 amino acids. J lost 7 bases, V lost 5 bases, and 13 bases had no gene match. CDR1 is SEHNR and CDR2 is FQNEAQ in the germline V gene (reference sequence). CDR3 nucleotides: TGTGCCAGCAGCGTCAACGACAGGGTGGTGGCTGGCTACACCTTC. This sequence encodes CASSVNDRVVAGYTF.

The chain uses TRBV21-1 and TRBJ2-7. TRBV21-1 is a listed pseudogene. The CDR3 is 12 residues long. The DNA for the CDR3 is TGTGCCAGCGGACGGCTGAAGAACGAGCAGTACTTC. Translating gives CASGRLKNEQYF.

This clone has just one count. The chain links TRBV30 to TRBJ1-4; weak D call: TRBD1 (6 bases). Looked up from germline, CDR1 is GTSNPN and CDR2 is SVGIG (reference sequence). V was trimmed by 4 bases and J by 0 bases, leaving 18 bases between them. CDR3 length equals 17 residues. The CDR3 loop reads CAWNVWDTSATNEKLFF. Here the CDR3 DNA reads TGTGCCTGGAATGTATGGGACACCTCAGCAACTAATGAAAAACTGTTTTTT.

This chain connects TRBV30 to TRBJ2-2; no clear D gene. Per germline, CDR1 GTSNPN and CDR2 SVGIG (reference sequence). The CDR3 runs 14 residues. V lost 3 bases and J 0 bases, leaving 8 bases between the germline ends. Written as DNA, the CDR3 is TGTGCCTGGAGCGTACTAACGAACACCGGGGAGCTGTTTTTT. It codes for CAWSVLTNTGELFF.